This section outlines one T cell receptor beta chain sequence together with its context. This sample stems from a study of blood T cell repertoires in COVID-19. Study summary: Spain, Italy and the United States supplied samples that represented acute and convalescent COVID-19. From T cells, B-cell-depleted T cells, or PBMCs came the material, which was cDNA or gDNA.

The CDR3 runs 16 residues. Some clones are missing from TCRdb's copy, which holds only in-frame ones; the method was immunoSEQ multiplex PCR. The data contain around 250,000 clones, about four fifths of them singletons. Cohort placement rested on clinical history that participants reported themselves. The specimen was PBMCs or T cells enriched from blood (not recorded which). The V gene is TRBV21-1, the J gene TRBJ1-5. TRBV21-1 is deemed a pseudogene. The receptor was isolated from a man aged 50 to 59 who had recovered from COVID-19. CDR3 residues: CASSTRLTWRNQPQHF. For the CDR3, the DNA is TGTGCCAGCAGCACGAGACTAACCTGGCGCAATCAGCCCCAGCATTTT.